A single sample is the source of the 18 T cell receptor beta chains below, sequenced in a study of blood T cell repertoires in COVID-19. TCRdb's table, derived via immunoSEQ multiplex PCR, lists solely in-frame clones and lacks some. The repertoire holds about 260,000 clones, with 70% to 85% as singletons. Material: peripheral blood. Source of these receptors: a woman aged 80 or older with acute or convalescent COVID-19.

This rearrangement joins TRBV30 to TRBJ1-1; D perhaps matches TRBD1 (6 bases). The CDR3 is 13 residues long. V was pared by 2 bases and J by 8 bases, with 15 bases between. Germline values: CDR1 GTSNPN, CDR2 SVGIG (reference sequence). This chain's CDR3 is CAWSKGSGTEAFF. The DNA of the CDR3 is TGTGCCTGGAGTAAGGGGTCCGGGACAGAAGCTTTCTTT.

In this sample, this clone turned up once. The genes are TRBV18 and TRBJ1-1; D not certain. This CDR3 comprises 16 residues. V gave up 0 bases and J gave up 1 base, with 12 bases separating them. The germline gives CDR1 KGHSH, CDR2 LQKENI. The CDR3 DNA is TGTGCCAGCTCACCACCGGAAAGAGGGAAGAACACTGAAGCTTTCTTT. This translates into CASSPPERGKNTEAFF.

This rearrangement joins TRBV3-1 (or the pseudogene TRBV3-2) to TRBJ2-1; 9 bases match TRBD1. The V segment lost 5 bases and the J segment 2 bases; nucleotides outside the gene matches: 7. The CDR3 is 16 residues long. Germline assignment: CDR1 LGHDT and CDR2 YNNKEL (reference sequence). CDR3 nucleotide sequence: TGTGCCAGCAGCAAAGGGGACAGGGAAGCCTACAATGAGCAGTTCTTC. Translating it yields CASSKGDREAYNEQFF.

The V gene is TRBV25-1, the J gene TRBJ1-1; tentatively, D is TRBD1 (6 bases). Germline lookup yields CDR1 MGHDK and CDR2 SYGVNS. The CDR3 covers 17 residues. Trimming shortened V by 3 bases and J by 6 bases, and 23 bases separated the two germline ends. The CDR3 nucleotides read TGTGCCAGCAGTGATCCGTCGGGGGGGCAGCGAGGTGCTGAAGCTTTCTTT. It encodes CASSDPSGGQRGAEAFF.

This clone was observed a few times. This chain connects TRBV7-2 to TRBJ2-1; D is unclear. The CDR3 sequence is 13 residues long. Germline V gene data show CDR1 as SGHTA and CDR2 as FQGNSA. The V and J ends lost 1 base and 7 bases respectively, with 8 bases between them. CDR3: CASSLVLENEQFF. As DNA, the CDR3 is TGTGCCAGCAGCTTAGTTTTGGAGAATGAGCAGTTCTTC.

The chain is built from TRBV5-1 and TRBJ1-4, with D maybe TRBD1 (5 bases). The CDR3 runs to 15 residues. Germline V lookup: CDR1 SGHRS, CDR2 YFSETQ. V was trimmed by 1 base and J by 2 bases, leaving 9 bases between them. CDR3 DNA sequence: TGCGCCAGCAGCTTGAATTGGGGCACTAATGAAAAACTGTTTTTT. Its translation is CASSLNWGTNEKLFF.

The V call is TRBV5-5, the J call TRBJ2-3, with TRBD2 identical over 11 bases. Trimming removed 0 bases from V and 0 bases from J; junction bases left unmatched: 3. CDR1 and CDR2 from the germline V gene are SGHKS and YYEKEE (reference sequence). The CDR3 is 17 amino acids. CDR3 loop: CASSLVSGRASTDTQYF. The CDR3, as DNA: TGTGCCAGCAGCTTGGTTAGCGGGAGGGCCAGCACAGATACGCAGTATTTT.

This chain links TRBV2 with TRBJ1-1; TRBD1 aligns across 7 bases. CDR1 and CDR2 from the germline V gene are SNHLY and FYNNEI. This CDR3 spans 14 amino acids. Trimming cost V 4 bases and J 0 bases; bases outside gene matches: 2. The CDR3 DNA reads TGTGCCAGCAGTGCGGGACAGTTGAACACTGAAGCTTTCTTT. Protein product: CASSAGQLNTEAFF.

The table lists this clone with a few counts. V usage is TRBV5-4 and J usage is TRBJ2-5; tentative D call: TRBD2 (5 bases). From germline, CDR1 is SGHNT and CDR2 YYREEE (reference sequence). V was clipped by 4 bases and J by 2 bases, with 9 bases between them. The CDR3 consists of 13 residues. The CDR3 sequence is CASSKGRQETQYF. The CDR3 DNA is TGTGCCAGCAGCAAAGGGAGACAAGAGACCCAGTACTTC.

The chain combines TRBV19 with TRBJ2-6; tentatively, D is TRBD1 (5 bases). The CDR3 length is 16 residues. V gave up 4 bases and J gave up 2 bases, with 12 bases separating them. The V gene's germline CDR1 is LNHDA and CDR2 SQIVND (reference sequence). CDR3 residues: CASSTPGRAGANVLTF. In DNA, the CDR3 is TGTGCCAGTAGTACCCCGGGCAGGGCTGGGGCCAACGTCCTGACTTTC.

The rearrangement joins TRBV5-1 to TRBJ2-2; 9 bases are a match to TRBD2. The V gene end was trimmed by 5 bases and the J gene end by 5 bases; junction bases not matched to a gene: 4. Germline CDR1 reads SGHRS; CDR2 reads YFSETQ. This CDR3 contains 14 residues. CDR3 bases: TGCGCCAGCAGTAGCGGGAGAGGGACCGGGGAGCTGTTTTTT. Protein sequence: CASSSGRGTGELFF. Drawing the rest from reference TRBV5-1 and TRBJ2-2, the complete variable domain is KAGVTQTPRYLIKTRGQQVTLSCSPISGHRSVSWYQQTPGQGLQFLFEYFSETQRNKGNFPGRFSGRQFSNSRSEMNVSTLELGDSALYLCASSSGRGTGELFFGEGSRLTVL.

The rearrangement uses TRBV3-1 (or the pseudogene TRBV3-2) and TRBJ2-1; no definite D call. V lost 5 bases and J lost 10, with 12 bases in between. Germline-derived CDR1 and CDR2 are LGHDT and YNNKEL (reference sequence). This CDR3 has 12 residues. CDR3 DNA: TGTGCCAGCAGCGGTAGAATCCGAGAGCAGTTCTTC. It specifies CASSGRIREQFF.

About this clone: Other DNA sequences in the sample encode the same CDR3. This sequence joins TRBV5-1 and TRBJ1-2, with D possibly TRBD1 on 5 matching bases. Germline-derived CDR1 and CDR2 are SGHRS and YFSETQ. The CDR3 is made up of 15 amino acids. V lost 8 bases, J lost 3 bases, and 20 bases lay in between. The DNA for the CDR3 is TGCGCCAGTAGCCCGGACACCGGCAGGGACTATGGCTACACCTTC. Its translation is CASSPDTGRDYGYTF. Using reference TRBV5-1 and TRBJ1-2 for the parts outside the CDR3, the full variable domain is KAGVTQTPRYLIKTRGQQVTLSCSPISGHRSVSWYQQTPGQGLQFLFEYFSETQRNKGNFPGRFSGRQFSNSRSEMNVSTLELGDSALYLCASSPDTGRDYGYTFGSGTRLTVV.

The rearrangement links TRBV4-2 to TRBJ1-1; 8 nucleotides agree with TRBD1. CDR3 length equals 15 residues. CDR1 and CDR2 from the germline V gene are LGHNA and YNFKEQ. Trimming removed 4 bases from V and 5 bases from J; junction bases left unmatched: 9. The CDR3 spells CASSPVDRGRTEAFF. The CDR3 DNA reads TGTGCCAGCAGCCCCGTAGACAGGGGTAGGACTGAAGCTTTCTTT.

The chain employs TRBV19 and TRBJ2-5, with 8 bases matching TRBD2. The CDR3 covers 13 residues. V shed 7 bases, J shed 4 bases, and the junction held 5 bases outside the gene matches. Germline V CDR1 and CDR2: LNHDA, SQIVND (reference sequence). The CDR3 nucleotides read TGTGCCAGTATCGGGGGGGCCGCAGAGACCCAGTACTTC. Its translation is CASIGGAAETQYF.

This clone was seen a single time. This chain uses TRBV27 with TRBJ1-5, with D perhaps TRBD1 (5 bases). Germline V gene data show CDR1 as MNHEY and CDR2 as SMNVEV (reference sequence). V gave up 5 bases and J gave up 2 bases, with 16 bases separating them. This CDR3 contains 16 residues. CDR3 region: CASSPRGGERNQPQHF. The CDR3 DNA reads TGTGCCAGCAGTCCCCGGGGAGGGGAGCGCAATCAGCCCCAGCATTTT.

Turning to this clone: Other DNA sequences in this specimen translate into the identical CDR3. The genes are TRBV6-5 and TRBJ2-7; maybe TRBD1 (5 bases). The germline V and J ends were trimmed by 0 bases and 3 bases, with 12 bases remaining between them. CDR1 is MNHEY, CDR2 SVGAGI, per germline. This CDR3 is 15 amino acids long. The CDR3 DNA is TGTGCCAGCAGTTACTCGAATAGGGGTAGCTACGAGCAGTACTTC. Translation: CASSYSNRGSYEQYF.

This chain connects TRBV4-2 to TRBJ2-5, with TRBD2 identical over 7 bases. V dropped 1 base and J dropped 2; count of bases not matched to a gene: 10. CDR3 size: 17 residues. Germline CDR1 LGHNA, CDR2 YNFKEQ. CDR3 DNA: TGTGCCAGCAGCCAAGGTACGGCTAGCGGAAAACAAGAGACCCAGTACTTC. Amino acids: CASSQGTASGKQETQYF.